This record looks at one TCR beta chain sequence and its context. The data were obtained in a study of blood T cell repertoires in COVID-19. The wider study: COVID-19 samples, acute and convalescent, were from the United States, Italy and Spain. The analysed material was cDNA or gDNA that came from T cells, B-cell-depleted T cells, or PBMCs.

As originally analysed: The assay estimated nucleated cells by amplifying reference gene primers. The repertoire was sequenced with immunoSEQ multiplex PCR; TCRdb's copy has only in-frame clones and lacks some. V, J and clone size were drawn from that table, and D and trimming were deduced from the DNA. The data show 130,000 or so clones, with 88% seen just once and 6% to 8.5% held by the top ten. Germline CDR1 is SGHAT and CDR2 is FQNNGV. Trimming pared 6 bases from V and 2 bases from J, leaving 15 bases between. This CDR3 is 15 amino acids long. This chain uses TRBV11-2 with TRBJ2-3; perhaps TRBD2 as D (5 bases). This TCR was sampled from a man aged 50-59 years with acute or convalescent COVID-19. Input material: peripheral blood. The CDR3 spells CASSFRAGDTDTQYF. CDR3 DNA sequence: TGTGCCAGCAGTTTCCGGGCCGGGGACACAGATACGCAGTATTTT.